This T cell receptor beta chain was captured by sequencing in a study of cytomegalovirus exposure and HLA in healthy donors. V lost 3 bases to trimming and J lost 3 bases; unmatched junction nucleotides: 5. CDR3 length: 15 residues. Germline CDR1 MNHNY, CDR2 SVGAGI (reference sequence). With respect to this clone: Its antigen is undetermined.

13 Jbeta primers and 60 Vbeta primers were used for the PCR. Using immunoSEQ multiplex PCR, the repertoire was profiled, and TCRdb retains in-frame clones only, with some absent. The sample yields fewer than 130,000 clones, around 62% seen once. Broader study findings: It is likely that the observed cluster of highly shared sequence variants was a sequencing artifact.

The chain has TRBV6-6 and TRBJ2-1; 7 bases line up with TRBD1. This TCR was sampled from a man aged 30 to 45 in good health and CMV-seropositive. Sequencing was performed on PBMCs. CDR3: CASSYEGAGYNEQFF. Written as DNA, the CDR3 is TGTGCCAGCAGTTATGAGGGGGCGGGCTACAATGAGCAGTTCTTC.